The rows below give T cell receptor beta chains drawn from one sample of a study of blood T cell repertoires in COVID-19. Only in-frame clones appear in the TCRdb table, and some are missing; sequencing was by immunoSEQ multiplex PCR. The data contain roughly 46,000 clones, about 87% of them singletons. Sequenced: peripheral blood. All receptors come from a human donor in a cohort sampled during active COVID-19. Each CDR3 is given with its conserved first and last residue. Each record gives: D gene, clone size, V gene, J gene, CDR3 DNA, CDR3 protein. A D gene is named only where the DNA matches it firmly. Clone size is given for some rows only: seen once, a few or many times, or a class if the clone is expanded.

TRBD1,few,TRBV7-3,TRBJ2-2,TGTGCCAGCAGCTCCACCGGGGACAGGGGGCGCGACGGGGAGCTGTTTTTT,CASSSTGDRGRDGELFF
NA,NA,TRBV6-1,TRBJ1-1,TGTGCCAGCAGTGACAGGGGCTCTGCTGGGGTGACTGAAGCTTTCTTT,CASSDRGSAGVTEAFF
NA,few,TRBV7-3,TRBJ2-2,TGTGCCAGCAGCTTTTCGAGCGGCGGGGAGCTGTTTTTT,CASSFSSGGELFF
TRBD2,NA,TRBV7-6,TRBJ2-1,TGTGCCAGCAGCTTACTTAGCGGGGCTAAGTACAATGAGCAGTTCTTC,CASSLLSGAKYNEQFF
NA,NA,TRBV28,TRBJ2-7,TGTGCCAGCAGTCCCCCCCTTCCGAGCTCCTACGAGCAGTACTTC,CASSPPLPSSYEQYF
NA,NA,TRBV7-8,TRBJ2-7,TGTGCCAGCAGCCCCACCCCGGCGGAACTTGGGTACTACGAGCAGTACTTC,CASSPTPAELGYYEQYF
NA,medium-sized,TRBV6-5,TRBJ1-1,TGTGCCAGCAGTTACTATGGGGAGCCGATGAACACTGAAGCTTTCTTT,CASSYYGEPMNTEAFF
NA,NA,TRBV25-1,TRBJ2-7,TGTGCCAGCAGTGACCGAGGCTACGAGCAGTACTTC,CASSDRGYEQYF
TRBD2,NA,TRBV28,TRBJ2-5,TGTGCCAGCAGTTTCTCCAAGCGGGAGAGGTTTCAGGAGACCCAGTACTTC,CASSFSKRERFQETQYF
NA,NA,TRBV7-2,TRBJ1-2,TGTGCCAGCATCCTGGGCCCAGCTAACTATGGCTACACCTTC,CASILGPANYGYTF
NA,NA,TRBV10-2,TRBJ2-1,TGCGCCAGCAGTGCGGACAATGAGCAGTTCTTC,CASSADNEQFF
TRBD2,NA,TRBV7-3,TRBJ2-1,TGTGCCAGCAGCTTAGGCGGGGGCTCCTACAATGAGCAGTTCTTC,CASSLGGGSYNEQFF
NA,NA,TRBV7-9,TRBJ2-7,TGTGCCAGCAGCCGGGACTCGGACTACGAGCAGTACTTC,CASSRDSDYEQYF
TRBD1,NA,TRBV14,TRBJ2-5,TGTGCCAGCAGCCAAGATCAGGGGGCAGGAGAGACCCAGTACTTC,CASSQDQGAGETQYF
TRBD2,NA,TRBV7-3,TRBJ2-5,TGTGCCAGCAGCTCTAGCGGGAGGGCCGATGAGACCCAGTACTTC,CASSSSGRADETQYF
TRBD1,once,TRBV3-1/TRBV3-2,TRBJ2-7,TGTGCCAGCACGAGACAGGGGGAGTCCTACGAGCAGTACTTC,CASTRQGESYEQYF
TRBD1,NA,TRBV2,TRBJ1-2,TGTGCCAGCAGTGAAGGGACAGGAGCCCCTAACTATGGCTACACCTTC,CASSEGTGAPNYGYTF
NA,NA,TRBV7-8,TRBJ1-1,TGTGCCAGCAGCTCCCAGCACAGGGAAGTGAACACTGAAGCTTTCTTT,CASSSQHREVNTEAFF
NA,NA,TRBV12-5,TRBJ1-1,TGTGCTAGTGGTTTTCAGAACACTGAAGCTTTCTTT,CASGFQNTEAFF
NA,NA,TRBV12-3/TRBV12-4,TRBJ1-2,TGTGCCAGCAGCCCCAGTCATGGCTACACCTTC,CASSPSHGYTF
NA,few,TRBV7-3,TRBJ2-2,TGTGCCAGCAGCGCACAGAGCACCGGGGAGCTGTTTTTT,CASSAQSTGELFF
NA,NA,TRBV6-5,TRBJ1-3,TGTGCCAGCAGATCAGGGGACTCTGGAAACACCATATATTTT,CASRSGDSGNTIYF
NA,NA,TRBV19,TRBJ1-5,TGTGCGACAGACCCCACAGGCAATCAGCCCCAGCATTTT,CATDPTGNQPQHF
NA,NA,TRBV6-5,TRBJ2-2,TGTGCCAGCACTAGAACAGGGACCGGGGAGCTGTTTTTT,CASTRTGTGELFF
NA,NA,TRBV10-3,TRBJ1-1,TGTGCCATCCGCCGGGAGGGGACTGAAGCTTTCTTT,CAIRREGTEAFF
TRBD2,NA,TRBV27,TRBJ2-3,TGTGCCAGCAGGCATCGGGACGGATGGACTAGCGGGTCCACAGATACGCAGTATTTT,CASRHRDGWTSGSTDTQYF
TRBD2,NA,TRBV28,TRBJ2-7,TGTGCCAGCAGTATTAGCGGGAGCTCCTACGAGCAGTACTTC,CASSISGSSYEQYF
TRBD2,NA,TRBV5-1,TRBJ2-1,TGCGCCAGCAGCTTTACGACTAGCGGAAACGGTGAGCAGTTCTTC,CASSFTTSGNGEQFF
NA,NA,TRBV7-9,TRBJ2-4,TGTGCCAGCAGCTTAGGTCGGGAATCTAAGGGCAAAAACATTCAGTACTTC,CASSLGRESKGKNIQYF